This T cell receptor (beta chain) was obtained from a study of blood T cell repertoires in COVID-19. On the study more broadly: Italy, Spain and the United States were the sources of the convalescent and acute COVID-19 samples. The analysed material was cDNA or gDNA that came from T cells, B-cell-depleted T cells, or PBMCs.

Methods used by the authors: Amplification of reference gene primers was used by the study to estimate nucleated cell counts. Profiled with immunoSEQ multiplex PCR; TCRdb holds only in-frame clones, not every one. Clonal size and the V and J genes are those of that table, whereas D and trimming came from the DNA. The sample shows roughly 300,000 clones, over 70% of them seen only once. This CDR3 is built from 15 residues. Per the germline V gene, CDR1 is KGHSH and CDR2 is LQKENI. V lost 0 bases to trimming and J lost 5 bases, with 13 bases between them. The sequence was collected from a woman between 40 and 50 years old who had recovered from COVID-19. Specimen: peripheral blood. The chain links TRBV18 to TRBJ2-5; TRBD2 is a possible D gene (6 bases). CDR3 sequence reads: CASSPPTGVRETQYF. The CDR3 bases are TGTGCCAGCTCACCACCAACGGGAGTGAGGGAGACCCAGTACTTC.